Listed below are T cell receptor beta chains from one sample, sequenced in a study of CD8 T cells in Susac syndrome. TCRdb re-analysed the immunoSEQ multiplex PCR reads in MiXCR, keeping a single row per CDR3 protein. This table has around 300,000 distinct CDR3 sequences, about 82% appearing once. Sequenced sample: CD8+ T cells from PBMCs. These TCRs come from a human donor with multiple sclerosis. The CDR3 runs from the conserved cysteine through the conserved F or W. D genes are given only for firm matches. The size field is filled for only some rows; it gives once, few, many or a size class.

17 NA TRBJ2-1 TRBV6-5 TRBD2 TGTGCCAGCAGTTACTCTATATTAGCGGGAGCGAGGAATGAGCAGTTCTTC CASSYSILAGARNEQFF
16 NA TRBJ2-3 TRBV5-6 NA TGTGCCAGCAGCGCGGCTGTTTCCACTAGCACAGATACGCAGTATTTT CASSAAVSTSTDTQYF
16 NA TRBJ2-1 TRBV12-3/TRBV12-4 TRBD2 TGTGCCAGCAGTTCCGGACTAGCGGGCTCCTACAATGAGCAGTTCTTC CASSSGLAGSYNEQFF
15 NA TRBJ1-2 TRBV27 NA TGTGCCAGCAGTTCCCCCCTCGACGGGGCAAAAGGCTACACCTTC CASSSPLDGAKGYTF
15 NA TRBJ2-1 TRBV4-1 NA TGCGCCAGCAGCCAAGATCGTCTTGGCTACAATGAGCAGTTCTTC CASSQDRLGYNEQFF
14 NA TRBJ2-7 TRBV20-1 TRBD2 TGCAGTGCTAGACCGACTAGCGAATTCTACGAGCAGTACTTC CSARPTSEFYEQYF
15 NA TRBJ2-7 TRBV28 TRBD1 TGTGCCAGCAGTGGCGGGACAGGGGGCATTGACGAGCAGTACTTC CASSGGTGGIDEQYF
14 NA TRBJ2-1 TRBV6-1 TRBD1 TGTGCCAGCAGTTTGTTGCAGGGGGCGAATGAGCAGTTCTTC CASSLLQGANEQFF
11 NA TRBJ1-2 TRBV2 TRBD1 TGTGCCAGCAGGACAGGGGATGGCTACACCTTC CASRTGDGYTF
15 NA TRBJ1-2 TRBV7-9 NA TGTGCCAGCAGCTCGACAGGCTTTCTTCTCTATGGCTACACCTTC CASSSTGFLLYGYTF
14 NA TRBJ2-1 TRBV29-1 NA TGCAGCGTTGAGACCTCCAGCTCCTACAATGAGCAGTTCTTC CSVETSSSYNEQFF
14 few TRBJ2-7 TRBV7-9 NA TGTGCCAGCAGCACCGGGACCGACGACTACGAGCAGTACTTC CASSTGTDDYEQYF
17 NA TRBJ2-2 TRBV6-5 TRBD2 TGTGCCAGCAGTTACTCGGGGACTAGCGTGAACACCGGGGAGCTGTTTTTT CASSYSGTSVNTGELFF
15 once TRBJ2-5 TRBV7-9 NA TGTGCCAGCAGCTTAGGAATTCCTGGGGACGAGACCCAGTACTTC CASSLGIPGDETQYF
11 NA TRBJ2-2 TRBV28 NA TGTGCCTCCGAGACCGACGGGGAGCTGTTTTTT CASETDGELFF
10 few TRBJ2-7 TRBV28 NA TGTGCCGCCGGGGGCTACGAGCAGTACTTC CAAGGYEQYF
15 NA TRBJ1-1 TRBV12-3/TRBV12-4 NA TGTGCCAGCAGTTTAGAGCCGGGACCCACGCCTGAAGCTTTCTTT CASSLEPGPTPEAFF
16 few TRBJ1-1 TRBV28 NA TGTGCCAGCAGTTTGGGGACTGTCGTACTGAACACTGAAGCTTTCTTT CASSLGTVVLNTEAFF
11 NA TRBJ1-2 TRBV29-1 NA TGCAGCGCGGCGGTCAGCTCCGGCTACACCTTC CSAAVSSGYTF
15 NA TRBJ1-2 TRBV6-2/TRBV6-3 NA TGTGCCAGCAGTTACTCGGCAGGAGGGAGAGATGGCTACACCTTC CASSYSAGGRDGYTF
14 once TRBJ2-7 TRBV20-1 NA TGCAGTGCTAGAGTCCTAGGCGGAAACTACGAGCAGTACTTC CSARVLGGNYEQYF
13 NA TRBJ1-1 TRBV28 NA TGTGCCAGCAGAGTCTCCGGCGGCCTTGAAGCTTTCTTT CASRVSGGLEAFF
17 NA TRBJ2-2 TRBV4-3 TRBD1 TGCGCCAGCAGCCAAGTTAAAGGGGGCGCGAACACCGGGGAGCTGTTTTTT CASSQVKGGANTGELFF
15 NA TRBJ1-2 TRBV7-9 TRBD1 TGTGCCAGCAGCTTCCCGGGAGGGGGCAACTATGGCTACACCTTC CASSFPGGGNYGYTF
15 NA TRBJ2-7 TRBV7-9 TRBD2 TGTGCCAGCAGTCCAGAACTAGCGGGAGGGGACGAGCAGTACTTC CASSPELAGGDEQYF
17 NA TRBJ1-4 TRBV4-1 NA TGCGCCAGCAGCCGCCCAAGGGGCGGGGAGTACGATGAAAAACTGTTTTTT CASSRPRGGEYDEKLFF
15 NA TRBJ1-3 TRBV7-8 NA TGTGCCAGCAGCTTAACAACAGGGACCGGAAACACCATATATTTT CASSLTTGTGNTIYF
15 NA TRBJ2-1 TRBV19 TRBD2 TGTGCCAGTAGTATGAAGACTAGCGGGAGTTTTGAGCAGTTCTTC CASSMKTSGSFEQFF
16 NA TRBJ1-1 TRBV4-3 NA TGCGCCAGCAGCCAAGCTTGGTCGGGAGTGAACACTGAAGCTTTCTTT CASSQAWSGVNTEAFF
13 NA TRBJ1-5 TRBV6-5 NA TGTGCCAGCGGGAACGGGCACAATCAGCCCCAGCATTTT CASGNGHNQPQHF
14 NA TRBJ2-1 TRBV6-2/TRBV6-3 NA TGTGCCAGCAGTGGACGGGGCGCCTACAATGAGCAGTTCTTC CASSGRGAYNEQFF
15 NA TRBJ2-2 TRBV19 NA TGTGCCAGTAGTTTTGAGGTAGCAGGGACCGGGGAGCTGTTTTTT CASSFEVAGTGELFF
14 NA TRBJ1-2 TRBV2 NA TGTGCCAGCAGTGAGGGGCGGTTGAACTATGGCTACACCTTC CASSEGRLNYGYTF
18 once TRBJ2-1 TRBV19 NA TGTGCCAGTAGTATTGGTGGGGGAACCCTGAGCTCCTACAATGAGCAGTTCTTC CASSIGGGTLSSYNEQFF
12 NA TRBJ2-7 TRBV19 NA TGTGCCAGTAGTATAAGGGGCCACGAGCAGTACTTC CASSIRGHEQYF
18 NA TRBJ2-3 TRBV4-3 TRBD2 TGCGCCAGCAGCCAAGGTCGGACTAGCGGGCCCCTCACAGATACGCAGTATTTT CASSQGRTSGPLTDTQYF
16 few TRBJ2-1 TRBV28 TRBD1 TGTGCCAGCAGTTCGACAGGGGTCAAGGTTTACAATGAGCAGTTCTTC CASSSTGVKVYNEQFF
14 NA TRBJ2-7 TRBV12-3/TRBV12-4 NA TGTGCCAGCAGTGCCGGGACCCTTACCTACGAGCAGTACTTC CASSAGTLTYEQYF
14 NA TRBJ2-7 TRBV25-1 NA TGTGCCAGCAGTGGGACTCAGGGCAGGTACGAGCAGTACTTC CASSGTQGRYEQYF
17 NA TRBJ1-1 TRBV7-6 NA TGTGCCAGCAGCTTAGGGGCCGGGGGCGACGGGAACACTGAAGCTTTCTTT CASSLGAGGDGNTEAFF